Below are 17 T cell receptor beta chains sequenced from a single sample in a study of T cells after posttransplantation cyclophosphamide. Sequenced by immunoSEQ multiplex PCR; TCRdb stores in-frame clones only, minus some. This sample carries around 34,000 clones and no singletons, and over 2% goes to the top ten. The sequenced material came from PBMCs. These receptors were taken from a man in his fifties or sixties in good health, CMV-negative, and a related stem cell transplant donor.

The chain uses TRBV6-5 and TRBJ1-2; 8 bases line up with TRBD1. Germline V CDR1 and CDR2: MNHEY, SVGAGI. The length of the CDR3 is 13 residues. J was trimmed by 8 bases and V by 5 bases; bases with no gene match: 7. CDR3 DNA sequence: TGTGCCAGCAGTACCCAGGGGGCTCGGGGCTACACCTTC. It encodes CASSTQGARGYTF.

This clone came up many times. The DNA of the CDR3 is TGTGCCAGCAGGAGGACTAGCGAGACCGGGGAGCTGTTTTTT. Protein sequence: CASRRTSETGELFF. The chain joins TRBV6-5 to TRBJ2-2; 9 bases match TRBD2. The CDR3 runs to 14 residues. V gave up 6 bases and J gave up 5 bases; unmatched junction bases: 4. The germline CDR1 and CDR2 sequences are MNHEY and SVGAGI.

There are many counts of this clone. The rearrangement links TRBV10-3 to TRBJ2-7; the match to TRBD2 covers 9 bases. Losses at the gene ends were 6 bases for V and 5 bases for J; bases not matched to a gene: 8. The CDR3 length is 14 residues. Germline V gives CDR1 ENHRY, CDR2 SYGVKD. The CDR3 loop reads CAIRLSGSSDEQYF. The CDR3 DNA is TGTGCCATCAGACTTAGCGGGAGTTCCGACGAGCAGTACTTC.

This clone appeared many times. This sequence joins TRBV6-4 and TRBJ2-1; 12 bases are shared with TRBD1. The CDR3 runs to 16 residues. The germline CDR1 and CDR2 sequences are MRHNA and SNTAGT. V shed 5 bases and J 6 bases; nucleotides not matched to a gene: 8. The CDR3 is CASSLSGTGGGNEQFF. DNA of the CDR3: TGTGCCAGCAGTCTATCCGGGACAGGGGGCGGCAATGAGCAGTTCTTC.

This clone came up a few times. The chain joins TRBV6-5 to TRBJ1-2, with TRBD1 matching over 10 bases. The CDR3 runs to 15 residues. Germline V gives CDR1 MNHEY, CDR2 SVGAGI. The ends lost 5 bases at V and 4 bases at J; junction bases unmatched: 7. The CDR3 reads CASSNTWTGGYGYTF. The CDR3 DNA reads TGTGCCAGCAGTAACACATGGACAGGGGGCTATGGCTACACCTTC.

This clone was found many times. The rearrangement uses TRBV5-8 and TRBJ1-2; 7 bases align to TRBD1. The CDR3 runs to 18 residues. From germline, CDR1 is SGHTS and CDR2 YDEGEE. J lost 4 bases, V lost 1 base, and 16 bases had no gene match. CDR3 nucleotides: TGTGCCAGCAGCTTGATCTTCGGGACAGTTTTTCTAAGCTATGGCTACACCTTC. Translated: CASSLIFGTVFLSYGYTF.

This clone came up many times. This sequence joins TRBV7-6 and TRBJ2-5; unclear D gene. From germline, CDR1 is SGHVS and CDR2 FNYEAQ. CDR3 length equals 13 residues. The V end lost 5 bases, the J end lost 5 bases, and 12 bases lay between the germline ends. The CDR3 sequence: CASSRDPGETQYF. DNA for the CDR3: TGTGCCAGCAGCCGCGACCCCGGGGAGACCCAGTACTTC.

This clone was detected many times. This rearrangement joins TRBV5-4 to TRBJ2-1; a possible D gene is TRBD2 (5 bases). CDR3 length equals 13 residues. The germline V gene has CDR1 SGHNT and CDR2 YYREEE (reference sequence). V was cut by 0 bases and J by 8 bases, with 9 bases left in between. CDR3 DNA: TGTGCCAGCAGCTTGGTTCAGAGGGATGAGCAGTTCTTC. Its protein is CASSLVQRDEQFF.

At least ten counts were recorded for this clone. The chain employs TRBV7-3 and TRBJ2-7, with D possibly being TRBD2 (6 bases). V was cut by 4 bases and J by 2 bases, with 27 bases left in between. Germline V gives CDR1 SGHTA, CDR2 FQGTGA. This CDR3 is 19 amino acids long. Here the CDR3 reads CASSSPRLEGIEGPYEQYF. CDR3 nucleotide sequence: TGTGCCAGCAGCTCCCCTCGATTGGAGGGGATTGAGGGGCCCTACGAGCAGTACTTC.

This clone was seen repeatedly, ten times or more. The J gene is TRBJ1-1, the V gene TRBV5-1; the D is unclear. There are 15 residues in the CDR3. Germline-derived CDR1 and CDR2 are SGHRS and YFSETQ. With 4 bases removed from V and 0 bases from J, the gap between germline ends came to 13 bases. The CDR3 here is CASSPQVSMNTEAFF. CDR3 DNA sequence: TGCGCCAGCAGCCCGCAGGTATCCATGAACACTGAAGCTTTCTTT. The whole variable domain, filled in from reference TRBV5-1 and TRBJ1-1, reads KAGVTQTPRYLIKTRGQQVTLSCSPISGHRSVSWYQQTPGQGLQFLFEYFSETQRNKGNFPGRFSGRQFSNSRSEMNVSTLELGDSALYLCASSPQVSMNTEAFFGQGTRLTVV.

This clone has at least ten counts. V gene TRBV5-6 combines with J gene TRBJ2-7; 13 bases map to TRBD2. This CDR3 contains 17 residues. Germline trimming cut 2 bases from V and 2 bases from J; bases unmatched to any gene: 7. Germline V lookup: CDR1 SGHDT, CDR2 YYEEEE. CDR3 in DNA: TGTGCCAGCAGCTTTGTGGGACTAGCGGGAATAACCTACGAGCAGTACTTC. Translated, it gives CASSFVGLAGITYEQYF.

This clone has ten or more counts. In DNA, the CDR3 is TGTGCCAGCAGCTTAGGGGCTATCGGCAGGGTGGGAGATACGCAGTATTTT. Translating it yields CASSLGAIGRVGDTQYF. This sequence joins TRBV7-9 and TRBJ2-3, with D possibly TRBD1 on 5 matching bases. This CDR3 is built from 17 residues. From germline, CDR1 is SEHNR and CDR2 FQNEAQ (reference sequence). V was cut by 1 base and J by 5 bases, with 19 bases left in between.

This clone was recorded many times. The chain recombines TRBV11-2 with TRBJ1-2; 7 bases fit TRBD1. The CDR3 totals 16 residues. Germline V gene lookup returns CDR1 SGHAT and CDR2 FQNNGV. The V segment lost 5 bases and the J segment 0 bases; nucleotides outside the gene matches: 9. The chain's CDR3 is CASSGRQGHPNYGYTF. CDR3 DNA sequence: TGTGCCAGCAGCGGTCGACAGGGACATCCTAACTATGGCTACACCTTC.

This clone was detected only a few times. The chain couples TRBV5-4 to TRBJ1-6; D gene ambiguous. From germline, CDR1 is SGHNT and CDR2 YYREEE (reference sequence). The V and J ends lost 5 bases and 5 bases respectively, with 11 bases between them. This CDR3 has 14 residues. The CDR3 coding sequence is TGTGCCAGCAGTCAGACTCAAAATAATTCACCCCTCCACTTT. As protein: CASSQTQNNSPLHF.

The rearrangement links TRBV5-1 to TRBJ2-7; D call uncertain. V shed 4 bases and J shed 7 bases, with 18 bases lying between them. From germline, CDR1 is SGHRS and CDR2 YFSETQ. The CDR3 is 14 amino acids. CDR3: CASSPAAIGLEQYF. The CDR3 DNA sequence: TGCGCCAGCAGCCCAGCCGCGATTGGGCTGGAGCAGTACTTC.

This clone showed up many times. The J gene is TRBJ2-1, the V gene TRBV5-5; no definite D call. CDR1 and CDR2 (germline): SGHKS, YYEKEE (reference sequence). Trimming removed 0 bases at V and 3 bases at J, with 13 bases between. The CDR3 totals 16 residues. In DNA form, the CDR3 reads TGTGCCAGCAGCTTGGCAGGCCGCCCCGACTACAATGAGCAGTTCTTC. Its translation: CASSLAGRPDYNEQFF.

This clone was observed a few times. This chain links TRBV7-9 with TRBJ2-5; TRBD2 matches 10 bases. The J call may not be correct, given that the DNA end is closer to TRBJ2-7. The CDR3 is 16 amino acids. Germline V gene data show CDR1 as SEHNR and CDR2 as FQNEAQ (reference sequence). The CDR3 protein is CASSPDGTSEAYEQYF. The CDR3 coding sequence is TGTGCCAGCAGCCCTGATGGGACTAGCGAGGCGTACGAGCAGTACTTC.